This T cell receptor (beta chain) was sequenced during a study of T cell responses to AZD1222 COVID-19 vaccine. Method: immunoSEQ multiplex PCR; TCRdb's copy keeps in-frame clones and lacks some. The sample holds tens of thousands of clones; approximately 91% are singletons and the top ten take 20% to 25%. General study findings and limits: White British donors predominated, females outnumbered males, and clonal diversity was possibly underestimated. None of the repertoires were sampled until the peak T cell response had passed.

Comments on this clone: Its antigen is still unknown.

The CDR3 runs to 14 residues. V was trimmed by 2 bases and J by 0 bases, leaving 8 bases between them. Germline CDR1 reads MNHNS; CDR2 reads SASEGT. This sequence originates from an adult in good health. The J gene is TRBJ2-7, the V gene TRBV6-1, with D hard to call. This sample comprised peripheral blood, obtained on day 0 of AZD1222 vaccination. In DNA, the CDR3 is TGTGCCAGCAGTGAACCTACACTCTCCTACGAGCAGTACTTC. This gives the protein CASSEPTLSYEQYF.